This T cell receptor (beta chain) comes out of a study of cytomegalovirus exposure and HLA in healthy donors. Of note for this clone: Its antigen remains unidentified.

Study results and limitations: An analysis was carried out later, and it reportedly showed fewer N-insertions in an Asian-associated ancestry cluster than the approximately 610-donor mean. In vitro data verified three CMV-associated chains as specific for CMV antigens. Some V segments, including TRBV6-2 and TRBV6-3, were excluded as indistinguishable.

The PCR ran on 60 Vbeta and 13 Jbeta primers. Per the authors' pipeline: Tens of millions of unique TCR beta chains, 9 million to 12 million shared, were counted in a later analysis. Data came from immunoSEQ multiplex PCR; TCRdb stores just in-frame clones and leaves some out. V and J calls and clone size follow that table, whereas D and trimming were derived from the DNA. This repertoire shows about 130,000 clones, around 70% found once; its top ten account for approximately 7.2%. This CDR3 is built from 15 residues. Germline CDR1 is SGHRS and CDR2 is YFSETQ. Trimming pared 2 bases from V and 0 bases from J, leaving 11 bases between.

The clonotype originates from a male donor in good health and CMV-seronegative. J is TRBJ1-1 and V is TRBV5-1; the D gene is possibly TRBD1 (6 bases). The sample was PBMCs. The CDR3 coding sequence is TGCGCCAGCAGCTTTAGAGGGGACATGAACACTGAAGCTTTCTTT. Amino acids: CASSFRGDMNTEAFF.